The 5 T cell receptor beta chains below all came from one sample that was sequenced in a study of vaccination effects on CD4 cells after COVID-19. Ahead of sequencing, the ViraFEST assay grew antigen-specific CD4+ T cells using viral peptide pools. The culture ran for 10 days before CD4+ T cells were isolated. Clones were sequenced by immunoSEQ multiplex PCR, and TCRdb holds only the in-frame ones, with some missing. The sample has about 20,000 clones; 70% to 80% are singletons. These receptors are not linked to any known antigen. The sample here was CD4+ T cells from PBMCs cultured with HCoV-229E spike peptides, taken before COVID-19 vaccination. The origin of the receptors is a human donor who received a COVID-19 vaccine.

V gene TRBV30 combines with J gene TRBJ2-7, with no clear D. V lost 2 bases, J lost 5 bases, and 13 bases lay in between. Germline lookup yields CDR1 GTSNPN and CDR2 SVGIG (reference sequence). This CDR3 spans 13 amino acids. This CDR3 reads CAWSTVAWNEQYF. The CDR3 nucleotides are TGTGCCTGGAGTACAGTGGCGTGGAACGAGCAGTACTTC.

The chain carries TRBV2 and TRBJ2-5; D is perhaps TRBD2 (6 bases). This CDR3 region has 16 residues. Germline CDR1 is SNHLY and CDR2 is FYNNEI. Trimming cost V 0 bases and J 5 bases, with 16 bases left between them. In DNA, the CDR3 is TGTGCCAGCAGTGAAGCCCAACTAGCCAGTAGGGAGACCCAGTACTTC. Its translation: CASSEAQLASRETQYF.

The chain links TRBV5-1 to TRBJ2-2; D may correspond to TRBD1 or TRBD2 (7 bases each). This CDR3 region has 15 residues. V shed 3 bases and J shed 3 bases, with 12 bases lying between them. CDR1 is SGHRS and CDR2 is YFSETQ in the germline V gene. The CDR3 loop reads CASSSTGRDTGELFF. In DNA form, the CDR3 reads TGCGCCAGCAGCTCGACAGGGAGGGACACCGGGGAGCTGTTTTTT.

The chain carries TRBV7-9 and TRBJ2-6; D is undetermined. Germline assignment: CDR1 SEHNR and CDR2 FQNEAQ (reference sequence). The V and J ends lost 0 bases and 0 bases respectively, with 3 bases between them. This CDR3 region has 15 residues. This chain's CDR3 is CASSLAGSGANVLTF. For the CDR3, the DNA is TGTGCCAGCAGCTTAGCAGGCTCTGGGGCCAACGTCCTGACTTTC.

V usage is TRBV4-2 and J usage is TRBJ1-1; tentatively, D is TRBD1 (6 bases). CDR1 and CDR2 from the germline V gene are LGHNA and YNFKEQ. The V end lost 0 bases, the J end lost 5 bases, and 19 bases lay between the germline ends. The CDR3 is 17 residues long. The CDR3 is CASSQDGAGGGKTEAFF. CDR3 bases: TGTGCCAGCAGCCAAGATGGGGCAGGAGGGGGGAAAACTGAAGCTTTCTTT.